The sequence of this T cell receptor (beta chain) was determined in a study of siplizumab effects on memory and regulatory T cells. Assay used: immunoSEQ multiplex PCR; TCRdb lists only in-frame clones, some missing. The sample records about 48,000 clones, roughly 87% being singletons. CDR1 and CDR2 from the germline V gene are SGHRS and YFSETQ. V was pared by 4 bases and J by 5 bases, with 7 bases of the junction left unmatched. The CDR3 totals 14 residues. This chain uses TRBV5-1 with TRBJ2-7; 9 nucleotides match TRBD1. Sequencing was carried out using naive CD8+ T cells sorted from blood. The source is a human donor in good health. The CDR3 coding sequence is TGCGCCAGCAGCCAAGGACAGGGGCTCGACGAGCAGTACTTC. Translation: CASSQGQGLDEQYF.